The 29 T cell receptor beta chains below come from one sample, sequenced in a study of T cell responses to AZD1222 COVID-19 vaccine. TCRdb keeps only in-frame clones here, not all; method: immunoSEQ multiplex PCR. This sample has approximately 89,000 clones, with less than 95% found just once. This specimen was peripheral blood, taken 28 days after the second AZD1222 dose. These receptors were taken from an adult who received the AZD1222 COVID-19 vaccine.

This clone was detected once. The chain combines TRBV19 with TRBJ2-2, with D uncertain. This CDR3 spans 11 amino acids. The V gene's germline CDR1 is LNHDA and CDR2 SQIVND (reference sequence). Trimming cost V 5 bases and J 6 bases, with 4 bases left between them. CDR3 in amino acids: CASSDPGELFF. CDR3 nucleotide sequence: TGTGCCAGTAGTGATCCCGGGGAGCTGTTTTTT. Using reference TRBV19 and TRBJ2-2 for the parts outside the CDR3, the full variable domain is DGGITQSPKYLFRKEGQNVTLSCEQNLNHDAMYWYRQDPGQGLRLIYYSQIVNDFQKGDIAEGYSVSREKKESFPLTVTSAQKNPTAFYLCASSDPGELFFGEGSRLTVL.

V gene TRBV6-1 combines with J gene TRBJ1-1; D unclear. From germline, CDR1 is MNHNS and CDR2 SASEGT. There are 15 residues in the CDR3. Trimming removed 2 bases at V and 4 bases at J, with 14 bases between. The CDR3 spells CASSEQVGVGTEAFF. CDR3 nucleotide sequence: TGTGCCAGCAGTGAACAAGTCGGGGTTGGCACTGAAGCTTTCTTT.

CDR3: CASSLLGTGGETQYF. DNA of the CDR3: TGCGCCAGCAGCTTGTTGGGGACAGGGGGAGAGACCCAGTACTTC. V gene TRBV5-1 combines with J gene TRBJ2-5; 11 bases map to TRBD1. CDR1 is SGHRS, CDR2 YFSETQ, per germline. CDR3 size: 15 residues. V lost 1 base and J lost 4; bases outside the gene matches: 3.

The CDR3 sequence: CASRTEGVDTGELFF. DNA of the CDR3: TGTGCCAGCAGAACCGAGGGGGTGGACACCGGGGAGCTGTTTTTT. The chain combines TRBV3-1 (or the pseudogene TRBV3-2) with TRBJ2-2, with D maybe TRBD1 (6 bases). Germline V lookup: CDR1 LGHDT, CDR2 YNNKEL (reference sequence). V was trimmed by 6 bases and J by 3 bases, leaving 14 bases between them. The CDR3 is 15 amino acids.

This clone occurred a few times. The V and J genes are TRBV19 and TRBJ1-5; 7 bases are shared with TRBD1. V shed 3 bases, J shed 4 bases, and the junction held 6 bases outside the gene matches. The CDR3 consists of 15 residues. Germline CDR1 is LNHDA and CDR2 is SQIVND (reference sequence). The DNA of the CDR3 is TGTGCCAGTAGTATGAGCAGGGGGAAGAATCAGCCCCAGCATTTT. Translation gives CASSMSRGKNQPQHF.

The chain links TRBV4-3 to TRBJ1-2; the D gene is possibly TRBD1 (5 bases). V lost 4 bases and J lost 4, with 19 bases in between. This CDR3 region has 16 residues. Germline V lookup: CDR1 LGHNA, CDR2 YSLEER. The CDR3 reads CASSPSEGEAAYGYTF. In DNA form, the CDR3 reads TGCGCCAGCAGCCCTTCGGAAGGGGAGGCGGCCTATGGCTACACCTTC.

This chain connects TRBV4-1 to TRBJ2-2; 8 bases are shared with TRBD1. CDR3 length: 16 residues. Unmatched junction bases numbered 9, after V lost 4 bases and J lost 5 bases. CDR1 is MGHRA and CDR2 is YSYEKL in the germline V gene. CDR3 protein: CASSPRQGARTGELFF. CDR3 coding DNA: TGCGCCAGCAGCCCTCGCCAGGGGGCGCGAACCGGGGAGCTGTTTTTT.

This sequence joins TRBV4-1 and TRBJ2-2; the match to TRBD1 covers 8 bases. V shed 0 bases, J shed 6 bases, and the junction held 3 bases outside the gene matches. The CDR3 extends over 15 amino acids. Germline V lookup: CDR1 MGHRA, CDR2 YSYEKL. The CDR3 DNA sequence: TGCGCCAGCAGCCAAGAGGACAGGGCGGCCGGGGAGCTGTTTTTT. Translated, it gives CASSQEDRAAGELFF.

The CDR3 bases are TGCGCCAGCAAGGATGACAACACCGGGGAGCTGTTTTTT. It yields the protein CASKDDNTGELFF. V gene TRBV10-2 combines with J gene TRBJ2-2; D is unresolved. CDR1 WSHSY and CDR2 SAAADI come from the germline V gene. CDR3 size: 13 residues. V was trimmed by 7 bases and J by 2 bases, leaving 8 bases between them.

The V and J genes are TRBV2 and TRBJ2-6; D may be TRBD1 (5 bases). Germline V CDR1 and CDR2: SNHLY, FYNNEI. The germline V and J ends were trimmed by 3 bases and 4 bases, with 13 bases remaining between them. This CDR3 has 16 residues. CDR3 in DNA: TGTGCCAGCAGTGAGCGAACAGGAGCCGGGGCCAACGTCCTGACTTTC. Translated, it gives CASSERTGAGANVLTF.

The chain has TRBV9 and TRBJ1-1; D is undetermined. The V and J ends lost 0 bases and 1 base respectively, with 10 bases between them. The CDR3 runs 15 residues. Germline V gives CDR1 SGDLS, CDR2 YYNGEE. The CDR3, as DNA: TGTGCCAGCAGCGTAGGAGCCATTGGGAACACTGAAGCTTTCTTT. It specifies CASSVGAIGNTEAFF.

The CDR3 is CASSPSPELAGETQYF. The CDR3 bases are TGTGCCAGCAGCCCCTCCCCCGAGCTAGCGGGAGAGACCCAGTACTTC. This sequence joins TRBV4-2 and TRBJ2-5; 8 bases match TRBD2. Unmatched junction bases numbered 11, after V lost 4 bases and J lost 4 bases. Per germline, CDR1 LGHNA and CDR2 YNFKEQ. This CDR3 has 16 amino acids.

The CDR3 nucleotides are TGTGCCAGCAGTAGGGACAGGGCCGGCAATCAGCCCCAGCATTTT. Translating it yields CASSRDRAGNQPQHF. This rearrangement joins TRBV2 to TRBJ1-5; 9 bases map to TRBD1. The CDR3 loop spans 15 amino acids. Germline V gene data show CDR1 as SNHLY and CDR2 as FYNNEI. V was pared by 5 bases and J by 2 bases, with 4 bases of the junction left unmatched.

The gene calls are TRBV6-5 and TRBJ1-2; the D is unclear. V lost 4 bases to trimming and J lost 8 bases, with 17 bases between them. Germline assignment: CDR1 MNHEY and CDR2 SVGAGI. The CDR3 sequence is 14 residues long. CDR3 protein: CASSSDRAAGGYTF. DNA of the CDR3: TGTGCCAGCAGTTCCGACCGGGCCGCGGGCGGCTACACCTTC.

The chain has TRBV19 and TRBJ2-2; D possibly corresponds to TRBD2 (5 bases). The CDR3 has 13 amino acids. V lost 4 bases and J lost 6, with 9 bases in between. Looked up from germline, CDR1 is LNHDA and CDR2 is SQIVND (reference sequence). The CDR3 nucleotides read TGTGCCAGTAGTACTTTAGCGCCCGGGGAGCTGTTTTTT. The encoded protein is CASSTLAPGELFF.

The chain employs TRBV2 and TRBJ2-3; maybe TRBD2 (5 bases). CDR1 SNHLY and CDR2 FYNNEI come from the germline V gene. The CDR3 length is 14 residues. Trimming took off 3 bases at V and 2 bases at J, with 9 bases between the two ends. The CDR3, as DNA: TGTGCCAGCAGTGACGGGGTCTACACAGATACGCAGTATTTT. Its protein product is CASSDGVYTDTQYF.

The rearrangement links TRBV20-1 to TRBJ2-5; D is perhaps TRBD1 or TRBD2 (5 bases each). The CDR3 runs to 11 residues. V gave up 8 bases and J gave up 3 bases, with 10 bases separating them. Germline V lookup: CDR1 DFQATT, CDR2 SNEGSKA (reference sequence). The CDR3 region is CSWDVKETQYF. In DNA, the CDR3 is TGCAGTTGGGACGTAAAAGAGACCCAGTACTTC.

The genes are TRBV13 and TRBJ1-6, with 9 bases identical to TRBD1. CDR1 is PRHDT, CDR2 FYEKMQ, per germline (reference sequence). V shed 1 base, J shed 8 bases, and the junction held 6 bases outside the gene matches. The length of the CDR3 is 16 residues. The CDR3 loop reads CASSLAQTGGDSPLHF. DNA of the CDR3: TGTGCCAGCAGCTTAGCCCAGACAGGGGGGGATTCACCCCTCCACTTT.

The chain employs TRBV6-5 and TRBJ2-1; the match to TRBD2 covers 8 bases. The CDR3 spans 14 residues. Per germline, CDR1 MNHEY and CDR2 SVGAGI. Trimming took 6 bases from V and 8 from J; bases not matched to a gene: 9. DNA of the CDR3: TGTGCCAGCAGCTTGGGACTAGGAGGTGATGAGCAGTTCTTC. It translates to CASSLGLGGDEQFF.

In DNA, the CDR3 is TGCGCCAGCAGCACACAGGGGCGAGCGACTGAAGCTTTCTTT. This gives the protein CASSTQGRATEAFF. The V gene is TRBV5-1, the J gene TRBJ1-1, with TRBD1 identical over 7 bases. V lost 4 bases to trimming and J lost 5 bases; unmatched junction nucleotides: 8. The CDR3 totals 14 residues. The germline V gene encodes CDR1 SGHRS and CDR2 YFSETQ. Together with reference TRBV5-1 and TRBJ1-1, the CDR3 gives the full variable domain: KAGVTQTPRYLIKTRGQQVTLSCSPISGHRSVSWYQQTPGQGLQFLFEYFSETQRNKGNFPGRFSGRQFSNSRSEMNVSTLELGDSALYLCASSTQGRATEAFFGQGTRLTVV.

This chain connects TRBV2 to TRBJ2-7; either TRBD1 or TRBD2 may supply D (5 bases each). Germline lookup yields CDR1 SNHLY and CDR2 FYNNEI. The CDR3 spans 14 residues. Trimming removed 7 bases from V and 7 bases from J, with 20 bases in between. In nucleotides, the CDR3 is TGTGCCAGCACCTCCCAGGTGGGGGTGTGGGAGCAGTACTTC. Its protein is CASTSQVGVWEQYF.

Of note for this clone: Distinct nucleotide sequences in the sample also encode this CDR3. CDR3 nucleotide sequence: TGTGCCAGCAGTCCAAAAGAGACCCAGTACTTC. Translating it yields CASSPKETQYF. V usage is TRBV7-9 and J usage is TRBJ2-5; no clear D. In germline, CDR1 is SEHNR, CDR2 FQNEAQ (reference sequence). Trimming removed 6 bases from V and 3 bases from J, with 5 bases in between. CDR3 size: 11 residues.

The CDR3 nucleotides read TGTGCCAGCAGTTCGTTCACCGGGGAGCTGTTTTTT. It yields the protein CASSSFTGELFF. The chain combines TRBV6-5 with TRBJ2-2; no definite D call. Trimming took off 4 bases at V and 4 bases at J, with 4 bases between the two ends. The CDR3 totals 12 residues. Germline CDR1 is MNHEY and CDR2 is SVGAGI.

J is TRBJ1-5 and V is TRBV5-1; no reliable D call. There are 13 residues in the CDR3. The germline gives CDR1 SGHRS, CDR2 YFSETQ. Trimming removed 3 bases at V and 6 bases at J, with 10 bases between. The CDR3: CASSSMGGQPQHF. The DNA for the CDR3 is TGCGCCAGCAGCTCGATGGGAGGTCAGCCCCAGCATTTT.

Concerning this clone itself: A read error may produce the germline difference seen at one junction end. The rearrangement joins TRBV7-7 to TRBJ2-5; 12 bases fit TRBD1. Germline V gene lookup returns CDR1 SSHAT and CDR2 FNYEAQ (reference sequence). This CDR3 comprises 15 residues. CDR3 protein: CASSLGGQGAETQYF. CDR3 bases: TGTGCTAGCAGCTTAGGGGGACAGGGGGCGGAGACCCAGTACTTC.

The rearrangement links TRBV5-6 to TRBJ2-7; 10 bases line up with TRBD2. CDR3 length: 17 amino acids. V gave up 2 bases and J gave up 1 base; unmatched junction bases: 9. The germline gives CDR1 SGHDT, CDR2 YYEEEE. CDR3 DNA sequence: TGTGCCAGCAGCTTACGGGCTAGCGGGGGCCGATCCTACGAGCAGTACTTC. Its protein product is CASSLRASGGRSYEQYF. The full variable domain, its missing parts supplied by reference TRBV5-6 and TRBJ2-7, is DAGVTQSPTHLIKTRGQQVTLRCSPKSGHDTVSWYQQALGQGPQFIFQYYEEEERQRGNFPDRFSGHQFPNYSSELNVNALLLGDSALYLCASSLRASGGRSYEQYFGPGTRLTVT.

V usage is TRBV27 and J usage is TRBJ2-1, with D perhaps assigned TRBD1 or TRBD2 (5 bases each). Deletions cut 4 bases from V and 8 bases from J, with 21 bases between. The CDR3 covers 16 residues. The germline V gene encodes CDR1 MNHEY and CDR2 SMNVEV (reference sequence). CDR3 sequence: CASSYTLGRVKDEQFF. CDR3 DNA sequence: TGTGCCAGCAGTTACACATTGGGACGGGTGAAAGATGAGCAGTTCTTC.

The chain is built from TRBV24-1 and TRBJ2-3, with no clear D. Trimming cost V 9 bases and J 1 base, with 10 bases left between them. The CDR3 runs 13 residues. Germline-derived CDR1 and CDR2 are KGHDR and SFDVKD. The CDR3 DNA sequence: TGTGCCACCCGGAGCAGAGGCACAGATACGCAGTATTTT. Amino acids: CATRSRGTDTQYF.

The V call is TRBV29-1, the J call TRBJ2-5; the D is unclear. Germline V lookup: CDR1 SQVTM, CDR2 ANQGSEA. This CDR3 is 13 amino acids long. Trimming removed 4 bases at V and 3 bases at J, with 12 bases between. CDR3 sequence: CSVGLDAKETQYF. As DNA, the CDR3 is TGCAGCGTTGGGCTGGACGCTAAAGAGACCCAGTACTTC.